The 26 T cell receptor beta chains listed next were all sequenced from one sample in a study of T-cell reconstitution after alpha-beta-depleted transplantation in children. Unique molecular identifiers tagged the TCRbeta library. Via MiXCR, TCRdb re-called the PCR reads, giving one row per CDR3 protein. The top ten clones hold roughly a quarter of a sample with roughly 300,000 distinct CDR3 sequences, 11% of them seen once. The sample was peripheral blood, taken 180 days after TCRalphabeta/CD19-depleted stem cell transplant. The source is a male patient aged 2 to 10 who had a stem cell transplant for chronic granulomatous disease, so the T cells may come from the graft donor.

This sequence joins TRBV5-1 and TRBJ2-4; 8 bases agree with TRBD2. The CDR3 covers 19 residues. Unmatched junction bases numbered 12, after V lost 0 bases and J lost 1 base. CDR1 SGHRS and CDR2 YFSETQ come from the germline V gene. The CDR3 DNA is TGCGCCAGCAGCTTGGAACCGGGGGGGGTGAAGGGGGCCAAAAACATTCAGTACTTC. Translation gives CASSLEPGGVKGAKNIQYF.

This clonotype was detected many times. The chain is built from TRBV12-3 or TRBV12-4 and TRBJ1-4; a possible D gene is TRBD1 (6 bases). Trimming left V 6 bases short and J 7 bases short, with 12 bases between. The CDR3 runs 13 residues. CDR3 amino acids: CASSRGTSEKLFF. The CDR3 DNA reads TGTGCCAGCAGCCGCGGGACAAGTGAAAAACTGTTTTTT.

This clonotype was recorded at least ten times. The chain is built from TRBV9 and TRBJ2-1; 9 nucleotides line up with TRBD2. V was pared by 4 bases and J by 2 bases, with 4 bases of the junction left unmatched. The germline V gene encodes CDR1 SGDLS and CDR2 YYNGEE. The CDR3 extends over 15 amino acids. The CDR3 bases are TGTGCCAGCAGCCTAGCGGGGTCGACCTACAATGAGCAGTTCTTC. Its protein is CASSLAGSTYNEQFF.

On this clonotype itself: It may be a read error: a sequence one base away is much more abundant. The rearrangement uses TRBV7-9 and TRBJ2-7; D is undetermined. This CDR3 has 15 amino acids. V shed 5 bases and J shed 3 bases, with 17 bases lying between them. CDR1 and CDR2 from the germline V gene are SEHNR and FQNEAQ (reference sequence). The CDR3 DNA reads TGTGCCAGCAGCACTACCCACCAGAATATCTACGAGCAGTACTTC. Translating it yields CASSTTHQNIYEQYF.

This clonotype occurred many times. The rearrangement joins TRBV7-6 to TRBJ2-5, with D tentatively TRBD2 (5 bases). The length of the CDR3 is 16 residues. The V end was cut by 2 bases, the J end by 2 bases, with 15 bases between. Germline values: CDR1 SGHVS, CDR2 FNYEAQ. The CDR3 DNA reads TGTGCCAGCAGCTTAATGTTAGGGAGCATACAAGAGACCCAGTACTTC. It encodes CASSLMLGSIQETQYF.

In its sample, this clonotype was seen many times. J is TRBJ1-2 and V is TRBV5-1, with D perhaps matching TRBD1 (6 bases). Germline V CDR1 and CDR2: SGHRS, YFSETQ. Between the trimmed V and J ends, which lost 0 bases and 0 bases, there was a span of 6 bases. This CDR3 is 14 amino acids long. The chain's CDR3 is CASSLGTANYGYTF. CDR3 DNA sequence: TGCGCCAGCAGCTTGGGGACAGCTAACTATGGCTACACCTTC.

This clonotype has ten or more counts. The chain employs TRBV15 and TRBJ2-7; perhaps TRBD1 as D (5 bases). From germline, CDR1 is LNHNV and CDR2 YYDKDF (reference sequence). Trimming took off 0 bases at V and 4 bases at J, with 16 bases between the two ends. The CDR3 length is 16 residues. The CDR3 loop reads CATSRDSVVGVYEQYF. The CDR3 DNA reads TGTGCCACCAGCAGAGATTCGGTAGTAGGGGTTTACGAGCAGTACTTC.

This clonotype was seen many times. This chain uses TRBV27 with TRBJ2-7, with 7 bases identical to TRBD1. V was pared by 2 bases and J by 2 bases, with 12 bases of the junction left unmatched. Germline lookup yields CDR1 MNHEY and CDR2 SMNVEV (reference sequence). The CDR3 has 17 residues. CDR3 in amino acids: CASSLKVAGTATYEQYF. In nucleotides, the CDR3 is TGTGCCAGCAGTTTAAAAGTGGCCGGGACAGCGACCTACGAGCAGTACTTC.

In this sample, this clonotype turned up many times. The chain combines TRBV6-1 with TRBJ2-7, with D possibly being TRBD1 (6 bases). The ends were cut back, 5 bases at V and 0 bases at J, with 8 bases in the middle. Germline V gene data show CDR1 as MNHNS and CDR2 as SASEGT. This CDR3 is 13 amino acids long. The CDR3 spells CASSPTGSYEQYF. The CDR3 bases are TGTGCCAGCAGTCCGACAGGCTCCTACGAGCAGTACTTC.

This clonotype has a count of ten or more. The V call is TRBV3-1, the J call TRBJ2-5; 8 bases fit TRBD2. Germline CDR1 is LGHDT and CDR2 is YNNKEL (reference sequence). J lost 1 base, V lost 4 bases, and 17 bases had no gene match. The CDR3 has 19 amino acids. The CDR3: CASSPETPVTGGAQETQYF. The CDR3 nucleotides are TGTGCCAGCAGCCCGGAGACACCGGTGACGGGGGGGGCCCAAGAGACCCAGTACTTC.

Only a few counts were recorded for this clonotype. J is TRBJ1-6 and V is TRBV20-1; tentatively, D is TRBD1 (5 bases). Germline CDR1 DFQATT, CDR2 SNEGSKA (reference sequence). V lost 6 bases to trimming and J lost 7 bases, with 25 bases between them. This CDR3 comprises 17 residues. In nucleotides, the CDR3 is TGCAGTGCCAACCGCCGGGTGCCGGGGGTCGACAATTCACCCCTCCACTTT. Residues: CSANRRVPGVDNSPLHF.

This clonotype has ten or more counts. The chain employs TRBV20-1 and TRBJ1-4, with no clear D. V lost 0 bases and J lost 0, with 8 bases in between. The CDR3 is made up of 15 amino acids. CDR1 and CDR2 (germline): DFQATT, SNEGSKA (reference sequence). This chain's CDR3 is CSARDSTATNEKLFF. The CDR3 nucleotides are TGCAGTGCTAGAGATTCCACAGCAACTAATGAAAAACTGTTTTTT.

This clonotype has a count of ten or more. The rearrangement uses TRBV5-4 and TRBJ2-7; D perhaps matches TRBD2 (6 bases). The ends were cut back, 5 bases at V and 0 bases at J, with 15 bases in the middle. The length of the CDR3 is 15 residues. Germline CDR1 reads SGHNT; CDR2 reads YYREEE (reference sequence). CDR3 bases: TGTGCCAGCAGACCCGACGGGGGTCCCTCCTACGAGCAGTACTTC. This sequence encodes CASRPDGGPSYEQYF.

This clonotype has ten or more counts. The rearrangement links TRBV15 to TRBJ1-1; no firm D call. Germline CDR1 LNHNV, CDR2 YYDKDF (reference sequence). The germline V and J ends were trimmed by 2 bases and 0 bases, with 7 bases remaining between them. This CDR3 contains 14 residues. The CDR3 loop reads CATSRQELNTEAFF. The CDR3 DNA follows: TGTGCCACCAGCAGACAGGAACTGAACACTGAAGCTTTCTTT.

In its sample, this clonotype is large. Here the CDR3 reads CASSRIELGNEQFF. For the CDR3, the DNA is TGTGCCAGCAGTAGGATAGAACTGGGCAATGAGCAGTTCTTC. V usage is TRBV25-1 and J usage is TRBJ2-1; D remains unclear. CDR3 length: 14 residues. Trimming removed 5 bases from V and 6 bases from J, with 14 bases in between. Per germline, CDR1 MGHDK and CDR2 SYGVNS.

V gene TRBV6-1 combines with J gene TRBJ1-6, with 7 bases lining up with TRBD1. The CDR3 contains 14 residues. The germline V gene has CDR1 MNHNS and CDR2 SASEGT. V lost 6 bases to trimming and J lost 9 bases; unmatched junction nucleotides: 8. CDR3: CASRSTGRGSPLHF. The CDR3 DNA is TGTGCCAGCAGATCGACAGGGAGGGGTTCACCCCTCCACTTT.

The rearrangement links TRBV9 to TRBJ2-1; 8 bases line up with TRBD1. The V gene's germline CDR1 is SGDLS and CDR2 YYNGEE. The CDR3 is made up of 15 amino acids. The V gene end was trimmed by 4 bases and the J gene end by 1 base; junction bases not matched to a gene: 4. CDR3 DNA: TGTGCCAGCAGCATAGGACAGGGATCCTACAATGAGCAGTTCTTC. It codes for CASSIGQGSYNEQFF.

This clonotype was seen many times. This chain uses TRBV4-1 with TRBJ1-1; the D gene is possibly TRBD1 (6 bases). The V gene lost 4 bases and the J gene lost 5 bases, with 20 bases spanning the gap. The CDR3 has 16 amino acids. The germline CDR1 and CDR2 sequences are MGHRA and YSYEKL. This chain's CDR3 is CASSLIATGSGTEAFF. CDR3 bases: TGCGCCAGCAGCCTTATCGCCACAGGGTCAGGGACTGAAGCTTTCTTT.

The table lists this clonotype with many counts. The genes are TRBV15 and TRBJ1-6; the match to TRBD1 covers 7 bases. CDR3 size: 14 residues. Germline CDR1 reads LNHNV; CDR2 reads YYDKDF (reference sequence). The junction had 7 bases not matched to a gene; V was cut back by 7 bases and J by 7 bases. CDR3 DNA sequence: TGTGCCACCAAAAAGACAGGGAACAATTCACCCCTCCACTTT. This gives the protein CATKKTGNNSPLHF.

This clonotype showed up many times. This chain uses TRBV29-1 with TRBJ2-2, with D maybe TRBD1 (5 bases). The V end was cut by 4 bases, the J end by 5 bases, with 17 bases between. The CDR3 is 15 residues long. CDR1 and CDR2 (germline): SQVTM, ANQGSEA. As DNA, the CDR3 is TGCAGCGTTGGGTTCATGGGCAGGACAACCGGGGAGCTGTTTTTT. Translation: CSVGFMGRTTGELFF.

This clonotype occurred many times. This chain links TRBV29-1 with TRBJ2-5; a weak D match, TRBD2 (6 bases). Germline CDR1 and CDR2: SQVTM and ANQGSEA. There are 12 residues in the CDR3. The germline V and J ends were trimmed by 4 bases and 4 bases, with 10 bases remaining between them. CDR3 DNA sequence: TGCAGCGTTGTCGAGCGGGTAGAGACCCAGTACTTC. Translation gives CSVVERVETQYF. Looking up the rest from reference TRBV29-1 and TRBJ2-5 gives the full variable domain: SAVISQKPSRDICQRGTSLTIQCQVDSQVTMMFWYRQQPGQSLTLIATANQGSEATYESGFVIDKFPISRPNLTFSTLTVSNMSPEDSSIYLCSVVERVETQYFGPGTRLLVL.

The rearrangement links TRBV28 to TRBJ1-5; TRBD1 is a possible D gene (5 bases). The CDR3 is 18 amino acids. Germline loops: CDR1 MDHEN, CDR2 SYDVKM. Trimming removed 5 bases at V and 0 bases at J, with 20 bases between. The CDR3 here is CASSPPFGQDPSNQPQHF. In nucleotides, the CDR3 is TGTGCCAGCAGTCCCCCCTTTGGACAAGATCCTAGCAATCAGCCCCAGCATTTT.

This clonotype was detected only a few times. This chain joins TRBV11-2 and TRBJ2-3, with D unclear. V was pared by 1 base and J by 4 bases, with 12 bases between. The CDR3 covers 15 residues. The germline gives CDR1 SGHAT, CDR2 FQNNGV. Here the CDR3 DNA reads TGTGCCAGCAGCTTAGTAAGGCCCCCGGCAGATACGCAGTATTTT. Amino acids: CASSLVRPPADTQYF.

This clonotype was counted at least ten times. The chain combines TRBV12-3 or TRBV12-4 with TRBJ2-7; maybe TRBD1 (6 bases). The V end was cut by 5 bases, the J end by 0 bases, with 11 bases between. The CDR3 has 14 amino acids. CDR3 sequence: CASSLRDTSYEQYF. The CDR3 DNA reads as TGTGCCAGCAGTCTCCGGGACACCTCCTACGAGCAGTACTTC.

This clonotype appeared many times. The gene calls are TRBV20-1 and TRBJ2-7; 8 positions match TRBD2. V lost 3 bases to trimming and J lost 4 bases; unmatched junction nucleotides: 14. CDR1 DFQATT and CDR2 SNEGSKA come from the germline V gene (reference sequence). The CDR3 has 16 residues. In DNA form, the CDR3 reads TGCAGTGCTAGTCGGGCGGCGGGAGGAACATTGTACGAGCAGTACTTC. Translated: CSASRAAGGTLYEQYF.

This clonotype was seen repeatedly, ten times or more. The CDR3 bases are TGTGCCAGCAAAGACACCTTTAACGCCGGGGAGCTGTTTTTT. Translation: CASKDTFNAGELFF. The chain carries TRBV28 and TRBJ2-2; D uncertain. CDR3 size: 14 residues. Germline V gene data show CDR1 as MDHEN and CDR2 as SYDVKM. The ends were cut back, 7 bases at V and 6 bases at J, with 15 bases in the middle.